This T cell receptor beta chain was captured by sequencing in a study of OX40 agonist ivuxolimab in advanced cancers. Sequencing used immunoSEQ multiplex PCR; TCRdb keeps in-frame clones, though not all of them. Of about 24,000 clones listed, 65% to 85% are singletons. There are 14 residues in the CDR3. The germline V and J ends were trimmed by 4 bases and 2 bases, with 9 bases remaining between them. From germline, CDR1 is MNHNS and CDR2 SASEGT. The chain recombines TRBV6-1 with TRBJ1-5, with TRBD1 as a possible D gene (5 bases). The origin of this receptor is an adult with an advanced solid tumor such as melanoma, head and neck, liver or kidney cancer. Here the sequenced sample was CD4+ or CD8+ T cells sorted from blood, taken in a trial of the OX40 agonist ivuxolimab. DNA for the CDR3: TGTGCCAGCAGTGTGGCGGGGGGCAATCAGCCCCAGCATTTT. It codes for CASSVAGGNQPQHF.